This T cell receptor (beta chain) appears in the sequencing data of a study of OX40 agonist ivuxolimab in advanced cancers. Study-level results: Expanded peripheral T-cell antigen specificity went undetermined.

This CDR3 region has 13 residues. Per germline, CDR1 SQVTM and CDR2 ANQGSEA. V was shortened by 6 bases and J by 4 bases, with 15 bases between the two germline ends. In regard to this clone: Its specificity is unknown.

Some clones are missing from TCRdb's copy, which holds only in-frame ones; the method was immunoSEQ multiplex PCR. The sample lists roughly 100,000 clones, 70% to 90% seen once, with under 0.8% in the top ten. The sequence came from an adult with an advanced solid tumor such as melanoma, head and neck, liver or kidney cancer. This specimen consisted of CD4+ or CD8+ T cells sorted from blood, obtained in a trial of the OX40 agonist ivuxolimab. The chain combines TRBV29-1 with TRBJ1-1, with D unclear. CDR3 amino acids: CSVPGNLRTEAFF. The CDR3 nucleotides read TGCAGCGTGCCCGGGAACCTTCGCACTGAAGCTTTCTTT.